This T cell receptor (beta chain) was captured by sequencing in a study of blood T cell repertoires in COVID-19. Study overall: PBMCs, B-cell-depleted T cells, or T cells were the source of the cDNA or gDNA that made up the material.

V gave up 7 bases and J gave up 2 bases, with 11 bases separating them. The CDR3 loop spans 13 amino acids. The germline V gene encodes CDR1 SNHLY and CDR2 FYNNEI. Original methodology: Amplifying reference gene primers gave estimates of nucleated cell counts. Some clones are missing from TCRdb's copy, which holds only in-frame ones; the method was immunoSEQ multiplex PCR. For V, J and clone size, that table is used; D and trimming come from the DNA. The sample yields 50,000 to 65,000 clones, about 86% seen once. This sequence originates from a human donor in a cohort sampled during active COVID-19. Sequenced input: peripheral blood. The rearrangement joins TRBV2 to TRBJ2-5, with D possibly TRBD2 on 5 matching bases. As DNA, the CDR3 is TGTGCCAGCATGCGTAGCGAGCAAGAGACCCAGTACTTC. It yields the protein CASMRSEQETQYF.